This TCR beta chain was sequenced in a study of vaccination and CD4 T cells after COVID-19. Study-level information: Convalescent individuals numbered four females and six males, two being Hispanic. Cells received overlapping spike peptides from SARS-CoV-2, HCoV-NL63, HCoV-OC43 and HCoV-229E as stimulation.

This clonotype is medium-sized in the sample. Antigen unknown. Sequenced with the Oncomine TCR Beta short-read assay was DNA taken from cultured CD4+ T cells. TCRdb called the PCR reads again in MiXCR, with one record for every CDR3 protein. The table lists around 18,000 distinct CDR3 sequences, under 65% of them singletons. Study results and caveats: Convalescent patients' median share of reactive clones seen only post-vaccination was 70% to 90%.

The CDR3 sequence is 16 residues long. The V and J ends lost 1 base and 4 bases, in that order; junction bases with no gene match: 9. Germline lookup yields CDR1 MNHNS and CDR2 SASEGT. Indicated time point: late sampling 161 to 241 days after vaccination in a few convalescent patients. As to treatment: approximately 11-day PBMC culture with coronavirus spike peptide pools or control peptides (ViraFEST assay). This chain joins TRBV6-1 and TRBJ1-2; 7 bases line up with TRBD1. The material sequenced was CD4+ T cells from blood, cultured in vitro, taken about 7 months after SARS-CoV-2 vaccination. This TCR was recovered from a human donor who had recovered from COVID-19. CDR3 nucleotides: TGTGCCAGCAGTGAAGGGACAGGTCGAGGGTTCTATGGCTACACCTTC. Its translation is CASSEGTGRGFYGYTF.